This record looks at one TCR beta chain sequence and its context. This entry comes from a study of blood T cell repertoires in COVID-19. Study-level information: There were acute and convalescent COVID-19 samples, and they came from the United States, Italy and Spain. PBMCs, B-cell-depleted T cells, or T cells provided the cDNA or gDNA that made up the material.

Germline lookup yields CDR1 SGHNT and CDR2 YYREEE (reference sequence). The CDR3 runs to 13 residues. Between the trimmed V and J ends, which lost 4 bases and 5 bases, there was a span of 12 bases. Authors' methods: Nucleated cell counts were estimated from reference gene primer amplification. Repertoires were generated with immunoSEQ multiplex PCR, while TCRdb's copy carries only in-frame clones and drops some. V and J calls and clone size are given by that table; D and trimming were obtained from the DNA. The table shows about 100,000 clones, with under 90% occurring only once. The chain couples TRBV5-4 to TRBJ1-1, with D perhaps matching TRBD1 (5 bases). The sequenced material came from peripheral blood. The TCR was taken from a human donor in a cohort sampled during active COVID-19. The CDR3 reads CASSRIGVTEAFF. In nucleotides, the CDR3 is TGTGCCAGCAGCCGAATAGGGGTTACTGAAGCTTTCTTT.